The 32 T cell receptor beta chains reported below all come from one sample, sequenced in a study of T cells after yellow fever vaccination. TCRdb re-called the 5' RACE reads through MiXCR, storing one row per CDR3 protein. The sample lists about 220,000 distinct CDR3 sequences; around 6.7% were seen once. Sequenced material: CD4+ T cells sorted from PBMCs, taken on the day of the yellow fever booster vaccination. The source is a man younger than 45 who received the YFV17D yellow fever vaccine.

This clonotype came up many times. J is TRBJ2-7 and V is TRBV5-1; D perhaps matches TRBD2 (6 bases). From germline, CDR1 is SGHRS and CDR2 YFSETQ. Trimming took 4 bases from V and 3 from J, leaving 23 bases between them. The CDR3 is 17 amino acids. The CDR3 loop is CASSPEVTSWRGYEQYF. CDR3 bases: TGCGCCAGCAGCCCGGAGGTAACTAGCTGGAGAGGCTACGAGCAGTACTTC.

In its sample, this clonotype was seen many times. The chain combines TRBV7-2 with TRBJ2-3; 9 bases map to TRBD1. CDR1 and CDR2 from the germline V gene are SGHTA and FQGNSA. This CDR3 has 15 amino acids. J lost 5 bases, V lost 0 bases, and 3 bases had no gene match. The CDR3 is CASSLAGQGRDTQYF. CDR3 coding DNA: TGTGCCAGCAGCTTAGCAGGACAGGGGCGAGATACGCAGTATTTT.

The chain links TRBV7-3 to TRBJ2-1; D gene uncertain. This CDR3 has 15 amino acids. With 5 bases removed from V and 0 bases from J, the gap between germline ends came to 11 bases. The germline V gene encodes CDR1 SGHTA and CDR2 FQGTGA. The CDR3 is CASSPGPTSYNEQFF. CDR3 DNA: TGTGCCAGCAGCCCCGGGCCGACCTCCTACAATGAGCAGTTCTTC.

This clonotype was counted ten times or more. The CDR3 region is CASKDRVNTEAFF. The CDR3 nucleotides are TGTGCCAGCAAGGACCGAGTGAACACTGAAGCTTTCTTT. The V and J genes are TRBV27 and TRBJ1-1; D unresolved. V gave up 7 bases and J gave up 0 bases, with 9 bases separating them. This CDR3 region has 13 residues. Germline CDR1 reads MNHEY; CDR2 reads SMNVEV (reference sequence).

This clonotype showed up just a few times. This chain uses TRBV19 with TRBJ2-4, with D perhaps matching TRBD2 (7 bases). Germline V gene lookup returns CDR1 LNHDA and CDR2 SQIVND (reference sequence). V was trimmed by 5 bases and J by 7 bases, leaving 18 bases between them. The CDR3 covers 15 residues. CDR3 DNA: TGTGCCAGTAGTCTTGGGAGGGGGTATGAGAACATTCAGTACTTC. Protein product: CASSLGRGYENIQYF.

This clonotype was counted many times. The rearrangement uses TRBV7-3 and TRBJ1-6; D is unresolved. Trimming removed 2 bases at V and 11 bases at J, with 16 bases between. This CDR3 is 15 amino acids long. CDR1 is SGHTA, CDR2 FQGTGA, per germline. The CDR3 region is CASSLDGSLRTPLHF. In DNA, the CDR3 is TGTGCCAGCAGCTTAGATGGGAGCCTCCGAACACCCCTCCACTTT.

In this sample, this clonotype turned up a few times. The chain recombines TRBV7-8 with TRBJ2-3; 8 bases agree with TRBD1. The trim removed 3 bases at V and 0 bases at J, leaving 14 bases unmatched. The CDR3 is 19 amino acids. Germline-derived CDR1 and CDR2 are SGHVS and FQNEAQ. CDR3 in DNA: TGTGCCAGCAGCTTGGATAGGGGATCGACAGGGGTCAGCACAGATACGCAGTATTTT. Its translation: CASSLDRGSTGVSTDTQYF.

Many counts were recorded for this clonotype. This chain uses TRBV7-2 with TRBJ2-4; TRBD1 matches at 8 bases. Germline V gene data show CDR1 as SGHTA and CDR2 as FQGNSA. The CDR3 is 15 residues long. The V segment lost 5 bases and the J segment 8 bases; nucleotides outside the gene matches: 11. CDR3 protein: CASSPRQGRGDIQYF. For the CDR3, the DNA is TGTGCCAGCAGCCCAAGACAGGGGAGAGGAGACATTCAGTACTTC.

This clonotype was seen only a few times. Mismatch with germline at one junction end may stem from a read error. The chain carries TRBV7-6 and TRBJ2-5, with 8 bases matching TRBD2. Germline CDR1 and CDR2: SGHVS and FNYEAQ. The CDR3 length is 21 residues. CDR3 nucleotide sequence: TGTGCTAGCAGCTTAGTACGCGGGGGAGGTCCGAGCGGGAGAAGGTCGGAGACCCAGTACTTC. This codes for CASSLVRGGGPSGRRSETQYF.

The sample holds many counts of this clonotype. The chain is built from TRBV7-2 and TRBJ2-5, with 7 bases fitting TRBD2. This CDR3 is built from 15 residues. Germline V CDR1 and CDR2: SGHTA, FQGNSA. The V and J ends lost 3 bases and 1 base, in that order; junction bases with no gene match: 5. As DNA, the CDR3 is TGTGCCAGCAGCTTGGCTAGCGGAACCCAAGAGACCCAGTACTTC. Translation: CASSLASGTQETQYF.

This clonotype has ten or more counts. This rearrangement joins TRBV29-1 to TRBJ2-3, with D unresolved. CDR1 and CDR2 (germline): SQVTM, ANQGSEA. This CDR3 is 16 amino acids long. V shed 2 bases and J shed 0 bases, with 15 bases lying between them. CDR3 loop: CSVELASRISTDTQYF. In DNA, the CDR3 is TGCAGCGTTGAACTGGCCAGCCGAATAAGCACAGATACGCAGTATTTT.

V and J are TRBV20-1 and TRBJ2-6; the D is unclear. V gave up 6 bases and J gave up 5 bases, with 17 bases separating them. The CDR3 is 15 residues long. Germline CDR1 is DFQATT and CDR2 is SNEGSKA (reference sequence). The CDR3 DNA is TGCAGTGCCCGTACCTCCGAACTCTGGGCCAACGTCCTGACTTTC. It codes for CSARTSELWANVLTF.

This clonotype came up many times. The chain joins TRBV7-8 to TRBJ1-1; D is possibly TRBD1 (6 bases). V was cut by 4 bases and J by 8 bases, with 20 bases left in between. Germline CDR1 reads SGHVS; CDR2 reads FQNEAQ. The CDR3 runs 15 residues. DNA for the CDR3: TGTGCCAGCAGCTACTTAAGCCGGGACACCTACGAAGCTTTCTTT. Protein product: CASSYLSRDTYEAFF.

This clonotype was detected many times. This chain uses TRBV5-1 with TRBJ2-7; maybe TRBD1 (6 bases). CDR1 is SGHRS, CDR2 YFSETQ, per germline. This CDR3 contains 13 residues. Trimming pared 1 base from V and 7 bases from J, leaving 12 bases between. The CDR3 DNA reads TGCGCCAGCAGCTTGTACAGGGATGGGGAGCAGTACTTC. This codes for CASSLYRDGEQYF.

This clonotype was counted between two and nine times. The rearrangement links TRBV5-1 to TRBJ2-7, with a tentative D call TRBD2 (7 bases). Trimming stripped 4 bases from V and 0 bases from J, with 17 bases between. The germline V gene has CDR1 SGHRS and CDR2 YFSETQ. CDR3 size: 16 residues. CDR3 sequence: CASSPGGGSFSYEQYF. For the CDR3, the DNA is TGCGCCAGCAGCCCGGGGGGCGGGAGTTTCTCCTACGAGCAGTACTTC. The variable domain in full, completed from reference TRBV5-1 and TRBJ2-7, reads KAGVTQTPRYLIKTRGQQVTLSCSPISGHRSVSWYQQTPGQGLQFLFEYFSETQRNKGNFPGRFSGRQFSNSRSEMNVSTLELGDSALYLCASSPGGGSFSYEQYFGPGTRLTVT.

The gene calls are TRBV7-9 and TRBJ1-6, with 7 nucleotides matching TRBD1. Germline V gene sequence: CDR1 SEHNR, CDR2 FQNEAQ (reference sequence). The CDR3 extends over 15 amino acids. Trimming cost V 5 bases and J 10 bases; bases outside gene matches: 11. In DNA, the CDR3 is TGTGCCAGCAGCCGGACGACAGGGCGAGAATCACCCCTCCACTTT. The encoded protein is CASSRTTGRESPLHF.

In its sample, this clonotype was seen a few times. The chain employs TRBV7-6 and TRBJ2-5; TRBD2 aligns across 8 bases. The V gene's germline CDR1 is SGHVS and CDR2 FNYEAQ. This CDR3 comprises 14 residues. V lost 5 bases and J lost 5; bases outside the gene matches: 7. The CDR3 nucleotides read TGTGCCAGCAGCCCTACTAGCGGTCCGGAGACCCAGTACTTC. Amino acid sequence: CASSPTSGPETQYF. Full variable domain (remainder filled in from reference TRBV7-6 and TRBJ2-5): GAGVSQSPRYKVTKRGQDVALRCDPISGHVSLYWYRQALGQGPEFLTYFNYEAQQDKSGLPNDRFSAERPEGSISTLTIQRTEQRDSAMYRCASSPTSGPETQYFGPGTRLLVL.

This clonotype turned up a few times. The CDR3 DNA reads TGCGCCAGCAGCGTGGAGACAGGGTTTGTCTACGAGCAGTACTTC. Encoded protein: CASSVETGFVYEQYF. V usage is TRBV5-1 and J usage is TRBJ2-7; 7 nucleotides line up with TRBD1. Germline-derived CDR1 and CDR2 are SGHRS and YFSETQ. The CDR3 consists of 15 residues. The junction had 10 bases not matched to a gene; V was cut back by 4 bases and J by 3 bases.

The chain uses TRBV18 and TRBJ2-2, with TRBD2 matching over 12 bases. This CDR3 spans 16 amino acids. The V segment lost 4 bases and the J segment 4 bases; nucleotides outside the gene matches: 4. Germline CDR1 is KGHSH and CDR2 is LQKENI. The CDR3 coding sequence is TGTGCCAGCTCACGGCCGGGACTAGCGGGCACCGGGGAGCTGTTTTTT. Protein product: CASSRPGLAGTGELFF.

This clonotype was counted many times. The chain uses TRBV20-1 and TRBJ2-7; D unclear. The CDR3 has 17 amino acids. In germline, CDR1 is DFQATT, CDR2 SNEGSKA (reference sequence). The ends were cut back, 2 bases at V and 3 bases at J, with 23 bases in the middle. The CDR3 is CSARWKDPRTVYYEQYF. The CDR3 coding sequence is TGCAGTGCTAGATGGAAAGATCCCCGGACGGTTTACTACGAGCAGTACTTC.

The chain has TRBV19 and TRBJ2-3; D might be TRBD2 (5 bases). The V end lost 6 bases, the J end lost 3 bases, and 10 bases lay between the germline ends. This CDR3 has 13 amino acids. The germline gives CDR1 LNHDA, CDR2 SQIVND (reference sequence). The CDR3 reads CASRLPGTDTQYF. The CDR3 bases are TGTGCCAGTAGACTACCGGGGACAGATACGCAGTATTTT.

V and J are TRBV30 and TRBJ1-5; D may be TRBD1 (6 bases). The CDR3 consists of 15 residues. V gave up 0 bases and J gave up 6 bases, with 15 bases separating them. Germline CDR1 GTSNPN, CDR2 SVGIG (reference sequence). CDR3 loop: CAWSVAGGGAQPQHF. The CDR3 nucleotides are TGTGCCTGGAGTGTAGCTGGAGGGGGAGCTCAGCCCCAGCATTTT.

This clonotype was counted ten times or more. This chain joins TRBV11-2 and TRBJ2-7; a possible D gene is TRBD2 (6 bases). The germline V gene has CDR1 SGHAT and CDR2 FQNNGV. Trimming removed 1 base at V and 5 bases at J, with 15 bases between. The CDR3 is 15 amino acids. The CDR3 DNA reads as TGTGCCAGCAGCTTAGCCCCCGGGACTTTGCACGAGCAGTACTTC. Translation: CASSLAPGTLHEQYF.

The chain has TRBV5-1 and TRBJ2-4; tentatively, D is TRBD2 (5 bases). V lost 4 bases and J 6 bases, leaving 8 bases between the germline ends. Germline V gene data show CDR1 as SGHRS and CDR2 as YFSETQ. The CDR3 has 12 amino acids. In nucleotides, the CDR3 is TGCGCCAGCAGCAGCGAGGGAAACATTCAGTACTTC. Translation gives CASSSEGNIQYF.

The chain couples TRBV5-6 to TRBJ2-2; 8 bases agree with TRBD2. The V segment lost 3 bases and the J segment 8 bases; nucleotides outside the gene matches: 12. This CDR3 has 16 amino acids. CDR1 is SGHDT, CDR2 YYEEEE, per germline. The CDR3 DNA follows: TGTGCCAGCAGCTCCCGGGGGGGAGCTCGGCCTGGGGAGCTGTTTTTT. It is translated as CASSSRGGARPGELFF.

This clonotype has at least ten counts. The gene calls are TRBV5-1 and TRBJ2-3, with 13 bases lining up with TRBD2. The CDR3 runs to 16 residues. Germline CDR1 is SGHRS and CDR2 is YFSETQ. J gave up 4 bases and V 3 bases, and 5 bases lay outside the gene matches. CDR3 in amino acids: CASSSLAGGPSDTQYF. The CDR3 DNA reads TGCGCCAGCAGCTCACTAGCGGGAGGGCCTTCAGATACGCAGTATTTT.

This clonotype was recorded at least ten times. This chain uses TRBV5-5 with TRBJ2-5; unclear D gene. Germline V CDR1 and CDR2: SGHKS, YYEKEE (reference sequence). V was pared by 2 bases and J by 3 bases, with 5 bases between. The CDR3 contains 12 residues. The CDR3 region has the DNA TGTGCCAGCAGCTTATCAGAAGAGACCCAGTACTTC. Translated: CASSLSEETQYF. The full variable domain, rest sourced from reference TRBV5-5 and TRBJ2-5, is DAGVTQSPTHLIKTRGQQVTLRCSPISGHKSVSWYQQVLGQGPQFIFQYYEKEERGRGNFPDRFSARQFPNYSSELNVNALLLGDSALYLCASSLSEETQYFGPGTRLLVL.

This clonotype was observed at least ten times. V usage is TRBV28 and J usage is TRBJ2-1; D perhaps matches TRBD2 (5 bases). The germline V gene has CDR1 MDHEN and CDR2 SYDVKM. V gave up 8 bases and J gave up 3 bases, with 11 bases separating them. CDR3 length: 13 residues. The CDR3 sequence: CASDTGYYNEQFF. The CDR3 region has the DNA TGTGCCAGCGACACGGGATACTACAATGAGCAGTTCTTC. Complete variable domain (other parts from reference TRBV28 and TRBJ2-1): DVKVTQSSRYLVKRTGEKVFLECVQDMDHENMFWYRQDPGLGLRLIYFSYDVKMKEKGDIPEGYSVSREKKERFSLILESASTNQTSMYLCASDTGYYNEQFFGPGTRLTVL.

This clonotype was seen more than once but under ten times. This chain connects TRBV5-4 to TRBJ2-3; D ambiguous. Deletions cut 0 bases from V and 5 bases from J, with 7 bases between. The germline CDR1 and CDR2 sequences are SGHNT and YYREEE (reference sequence). The CDR3 has 13 amino acids. CDR3 coding DNA: TGTGCCAGCAGCTTGGCCATGCGAGATACGCAGTATTTT. Protein product: CASSLAMRDTQYF.

The sample holds a few counts of this clonotype. The rearrangement links TRBV7-9 to TRBJ2-7; D remains unclear. V was cut by 0 bases and J by 2 bases, with 5 bases left in between. Looked up from germline, CDR1 is SEHNR and CDR2 is FQNEAQ (reference sequence). The CDR3 totals 13 residues. Written as DNA, the CDR3 is TGTGCCAGCAGCTTAGCGCTCCCCTACGAGCAGTACTTC. This codes for CASSLALPYEQYF. The whole variable domain, filled in from reference TRBV7-9 and TRBJ2-7, reads DTGVSQNPRHKITKRGQNVTFRCDPISEHNRLYWYRQTLGQGPEFLTYFQNEAQLEKSRLLSDRFSAERPKGSFSTLEIQRTEQGDSAMYLCASSLALPYEQYFGPGTRLTVT.

A few counts support this clonotype. This chain uses TRBV29-1 with TRBJ2-1; D gene ambiguous. Trimming took 5 bases from V and 3 from J, leaving 17 bases between them. Germline loops: CDR1 SQVTM, CDR2 ANQGSEA. This CDR3 has 15 amino acids. For the CDR3, the DNA is TGCAGCGTTTCTCCTCTTGCTTCACTCTACAATGAGCAGTTCTTC. This sequence encodes CSVSPLASLYNEQFF.

This clonotype has only one observation. The rearrangement links TRBV6-5 to TRBJ1-6; 8 bases align to TRBD1. Germline V gene data show CDR1 as MNHEY and CDR2 as SVGAGI. V shed 4 bases, J shed 7 bases, and the junction held 3 bases outside the gene matches. This CDR3 is 14 amino acids long. CDR3 DNA: TGTGCCAGCAGTTCTAGGACAGGGAATTCACCCCTCCACTTT. Its protein product is CASSSRTGNSPLHF.